Listed below are T cell receptor beta chains from one sample, sequenced in a study of radiotherapy plus CTLA-4 blockade in lung cancer. Sequencing was performed with immunoSEQ multiplex PCR; in TCRdb, only in-frame clones are kept and a portion is missing. The sample has about 43,000 clones, approximately 67% seen once; the top ten hold around 25%. Here the sequenced sample was peripheral blood, taken from a patient treated with radiotherapy plus ipilimumab. These receptors originate from a human donor with non-small cell lung cancer who had a partial response to radiotherapy plus ipilimumab. CDR3s leave out the opening cysteine and the closing phenylalanine or tryptophan.

j_call	v_call	cdr3_aa
TRBJ2-7	TRBV6-5	AAARQGLYEQY
TRBJ1-6	TRBV7-9	ASSLPSQGLNSPLH
TRBJ2-7	TRBV19	ASSWDSGYEQY
TRBJ1-2	TRBV30	AWSRPGYGYT
TRBJ2-1	TRBV6-4	ASSVGLAGVNEQF
TRBJ1-1	TRBV4-2	ASSPGGSTEAF
TRBJ1-2	TRBV5-5	ASSFQAYGYT
TRBJ2-3	TRBV19	ASSMTGSTDTQY
TRBJ1-1	TRBV6-1	ASRRVVNTEAF
TRBJ2-3	TRBV9	ASSPGGQGTDTQY
TRBJ2-7	TRBV28	ASSLLGGLGKQY
TRBJ2-2	TRBV9	ASSLGTTTGELF